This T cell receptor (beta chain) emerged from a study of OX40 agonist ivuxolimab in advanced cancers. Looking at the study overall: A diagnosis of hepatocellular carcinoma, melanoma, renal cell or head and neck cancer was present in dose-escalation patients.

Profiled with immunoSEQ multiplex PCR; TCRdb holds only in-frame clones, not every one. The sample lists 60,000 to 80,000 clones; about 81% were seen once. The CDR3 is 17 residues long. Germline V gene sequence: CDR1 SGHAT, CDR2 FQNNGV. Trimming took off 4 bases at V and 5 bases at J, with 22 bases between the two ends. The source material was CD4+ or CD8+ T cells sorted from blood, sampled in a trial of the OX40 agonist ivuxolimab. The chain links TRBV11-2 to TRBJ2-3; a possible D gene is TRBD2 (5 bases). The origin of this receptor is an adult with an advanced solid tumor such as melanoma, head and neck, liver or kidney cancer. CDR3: CASSSRGFGERVDTQYF. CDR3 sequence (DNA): TGTGCCAGCAGCTCACGCGGTTTCGGGGAGAGGGTAGATACGCAGTATTTT.